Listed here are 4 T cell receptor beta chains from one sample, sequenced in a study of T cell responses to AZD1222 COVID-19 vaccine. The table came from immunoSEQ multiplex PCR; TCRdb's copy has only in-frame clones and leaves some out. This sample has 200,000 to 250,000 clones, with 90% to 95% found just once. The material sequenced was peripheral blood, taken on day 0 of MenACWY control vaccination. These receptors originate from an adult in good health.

As DNA, the CDR3 is TGCGCCAGCAGCCCGACAGGCCGGGGTACGCAGTATTTT. Translation gives CASSPTGRGTQYF. This chain joins TRBV4-1 and TRBJ2-3; possibly TRBD1 for D (6 bases). Germline V CDR1 and CDR2: MGHRA, YSYEKL. The CDR3 has 13 amino acids. Trimming cost V 4 bases and J 8 bases, with 13 bases left between them.

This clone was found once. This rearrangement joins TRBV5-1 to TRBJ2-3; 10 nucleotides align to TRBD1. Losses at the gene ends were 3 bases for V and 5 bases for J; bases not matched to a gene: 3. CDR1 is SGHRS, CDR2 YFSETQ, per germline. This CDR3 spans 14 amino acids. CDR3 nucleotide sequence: TGCGCCAGCAGCTCGGGACAGGGGCAAGATACGCAGTATTTT. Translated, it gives CASSSGQGQDTQYF.

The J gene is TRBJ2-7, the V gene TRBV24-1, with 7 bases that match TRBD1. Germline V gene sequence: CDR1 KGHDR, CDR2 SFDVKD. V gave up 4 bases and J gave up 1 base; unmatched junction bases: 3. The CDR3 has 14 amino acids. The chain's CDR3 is CATSDSGQSYEQYF. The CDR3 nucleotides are TGTGCCACCAGTGACTCGGGACAGTCCTACGAGCAGTACTTC.

The CDR3 loop reads CASRRQGLGNEQFF. The CDR3 nucleotides are TGTGCCAGCCGACGACAGGGGTTGGGAAATGAGCAGTTCTTC. V gene TRBV2 combines with J gene TRBJ2-1; 8 positions agree with TRBD1. Unmatched junction bases numbered 10, after V lost 8 bases and J lost 7 bases. The length of the CDR3 is 14 residues. Germline V lookup: CDR1 SNHLY, CDR2 FYNNEI.